This T cell receptor (beta chain) was found in a study of CD8 T cells in ankylosing spondylitis. Broader study findings: The clones that were linked to disease were reported to be significantly enriched in matched synovial fluid samples from ankylosing spondylitis patients. Disease-linked clones had a CD8+ phenotype and relatively low frequency in peripheral blood. Seemingly characteristic of ankylosing spondylitis blood was a TCR beta motif consisting of roughly 8 highly homologous variants. Prior work had noted some motif variants in reactive arthritis blood and synovial fluid.

TCRdb independently ran MiXCR on the 5' RACE reads; one entry per CDR3 protein. This sample has 240,000 or so distinct CDR3 sequences, with 7.5% to 9% found just once. This clonotype was picked up many times. The antigen is undetermined. Germline V gives CDR1 SGHTA, CDR2 FQGNSA. The CDR3 consists of 15 residues. Between the trimmed V and J ends, which lost 0 bases and 9 bases, there was a span of 15 bases. Sample: blood, either unsorted or a sorted T cell fraction (not recorded which). The rearrangement links TRBV7-2 to TRBJ2-1; a possible D gene is TRBD1 (6 bases). This clonotype originated in a male donor with ankylosing spondylitis or in good health (not recorded which). The DNA for the CDR3 is TGTGCCAGCAGCTTAGCCGGGCAGGGGAGTAGTGAGCAGTTCTTC. It is translated as CASSLAGQGSSEQFF.